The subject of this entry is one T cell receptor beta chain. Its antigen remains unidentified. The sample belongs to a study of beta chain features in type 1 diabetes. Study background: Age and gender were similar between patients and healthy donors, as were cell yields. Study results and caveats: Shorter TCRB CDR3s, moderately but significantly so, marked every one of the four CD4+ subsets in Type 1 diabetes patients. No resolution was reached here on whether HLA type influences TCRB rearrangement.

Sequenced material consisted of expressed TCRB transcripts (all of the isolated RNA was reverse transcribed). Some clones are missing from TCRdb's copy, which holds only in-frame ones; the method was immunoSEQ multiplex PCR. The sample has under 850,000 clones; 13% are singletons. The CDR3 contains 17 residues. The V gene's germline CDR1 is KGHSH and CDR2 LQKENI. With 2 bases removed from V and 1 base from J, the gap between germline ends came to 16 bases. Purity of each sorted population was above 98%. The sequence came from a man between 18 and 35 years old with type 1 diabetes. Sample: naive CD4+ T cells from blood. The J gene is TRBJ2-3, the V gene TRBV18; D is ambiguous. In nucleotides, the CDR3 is TGTGCCAGCTCACCAAGGTTCCTCCGTACAGGCACAGATACGCAGTATTTT. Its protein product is CASSPRFLRTGTDTQYF. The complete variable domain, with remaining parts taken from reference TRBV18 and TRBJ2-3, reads NAGVMQNPRHLVRRRGQEARLRCSPMKGHSHVYWYRQLPEEGLKFMVYLQKENIIDESGMPKERFSAEFPKEGPSILRIQQVVRGDSAAYFCASSPRFLRTGTDTQYFGPGTRLTVL.